This T cell receptor beta chain is drawn from a study of early T cells in non-severe SARS-CoV-2 infection. Background on the study: The input, bulk RNA from unsorted whole blood, was sequenced, and chains were unpaired.

Each single cDNA molecule received a unique molecular identifier. Using its own MiXCR run on the 5' RACE reads, TCRdb lists one record per CDR3 protein. The profile shows some 26,000 distinct CDR3 sequences, roughly 4.5% of them singletons. This clonotype was recorded many times. Its cognate antigen is unknown. CDR3 size: 14 residues. V gave up 1 base and J gave up 7 bases; unmatched junction bases: 9. The germline V gene has CDR1 DFQATT and CDR2 SNEGSKA (reference sequence). Notes on the study in general: VDJdb-based annotation leaned toward anti-spike CD8 responses and missed private and CD4 specificities.

The TCR sequence derives from an adult who was a healthcare worker with PCR-confirmed SARS-CoV-2 infection or an uninfected control (not recorded which). The rearrangement joins TRBV20-1 to TRBJ2-7, with TRBD1 identical over 8 bases. Sequencing was carried out using whole blood. CDR3 residues: CSARVRRGRWEQYF. CDR3 DNA: TGCAGTGCTAGAGTGCGCAGGGGGCGATGGGAGCAGTACTTC.